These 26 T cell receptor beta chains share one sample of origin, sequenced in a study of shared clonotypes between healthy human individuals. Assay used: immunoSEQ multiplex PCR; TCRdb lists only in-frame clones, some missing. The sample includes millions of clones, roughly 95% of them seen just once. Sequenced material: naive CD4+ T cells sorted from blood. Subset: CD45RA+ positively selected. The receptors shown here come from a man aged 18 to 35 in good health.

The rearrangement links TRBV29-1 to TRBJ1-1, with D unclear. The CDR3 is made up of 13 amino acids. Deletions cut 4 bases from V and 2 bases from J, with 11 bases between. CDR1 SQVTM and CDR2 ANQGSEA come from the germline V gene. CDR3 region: CSVAMAFNTEAFF. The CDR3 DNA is TGCAGCGTTGCGATGGCATTCAACACTGAAGCTTTCTTT.

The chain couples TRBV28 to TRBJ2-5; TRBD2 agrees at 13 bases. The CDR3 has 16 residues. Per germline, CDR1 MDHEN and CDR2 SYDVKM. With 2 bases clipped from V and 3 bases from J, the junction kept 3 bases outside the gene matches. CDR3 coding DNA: TGTGCCAGCAGTTTAACCGGACTAGCGGGGGAAGAGACCCAGTACTTC. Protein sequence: CASSLTGLAGEETQYF.

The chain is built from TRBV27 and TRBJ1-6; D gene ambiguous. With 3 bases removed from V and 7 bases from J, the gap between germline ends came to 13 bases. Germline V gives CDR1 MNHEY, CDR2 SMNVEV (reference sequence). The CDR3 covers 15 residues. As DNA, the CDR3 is TGTGCCAGCAGTTTGATGACCGAGGGAAATTCACCCCTCCACTTT. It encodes CASSLMTEGNSPLHF.

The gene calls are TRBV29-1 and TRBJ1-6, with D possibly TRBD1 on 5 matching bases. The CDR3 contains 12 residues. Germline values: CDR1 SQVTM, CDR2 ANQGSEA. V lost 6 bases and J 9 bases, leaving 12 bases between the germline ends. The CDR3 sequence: CSVGEMGSPLHF. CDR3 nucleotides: TGCAGCGTAGGGGAGATGGGTTCACCCCTCCACTTT.

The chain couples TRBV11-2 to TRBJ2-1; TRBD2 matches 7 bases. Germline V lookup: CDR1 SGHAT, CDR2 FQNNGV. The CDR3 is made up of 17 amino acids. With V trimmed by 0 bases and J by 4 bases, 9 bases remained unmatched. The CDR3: CASSLDSGGIRYNEQFF. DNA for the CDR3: TGTGCCAGCAGCTTAGATTCCGGGGGGATAAGATACAATGAGCAGTTCTTC.

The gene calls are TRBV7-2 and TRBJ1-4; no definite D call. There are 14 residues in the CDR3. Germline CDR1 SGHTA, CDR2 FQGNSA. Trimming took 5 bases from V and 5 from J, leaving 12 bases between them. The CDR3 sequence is CASSGRTGNEKLFF. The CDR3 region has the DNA TGTGCCAGCAGCGGGCGGACCGGGAATGAAAAACTGTTTTTT.

The CDR3 reads CASTSGGGSGREQYF. CDR3 bases: TGTGCCAGCACCTCCGGGGGAGGGTCGGGTCGTGAGCAGTACTTC. The rearrangement uses TRBV7-2 and TRBJ2-7, with TRBD2 matching over 7 bases. V shed 7 bases, J shed 7 bases, and the junction held 16 bases outside the gene matches. Germline V gene data show CDR1 as SGHTA and CDR2 as FQGNSA. This CDR3 contains 15 residues.

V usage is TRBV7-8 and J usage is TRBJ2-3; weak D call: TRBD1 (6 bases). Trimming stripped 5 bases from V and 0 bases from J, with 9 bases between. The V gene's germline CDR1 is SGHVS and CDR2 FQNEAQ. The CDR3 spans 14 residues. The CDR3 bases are TGTGCCAGCAGCCGGACAGATAGCACAGATACGCAGTATTTT. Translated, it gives CASSRTDSTDTQYF. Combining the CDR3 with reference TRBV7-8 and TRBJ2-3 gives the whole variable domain GAGVSQSPRYKVAKRGQDVALRCDPISGHVSLFWYQQALGQGPEFLTYFQNEAQLDKSGLPSDRFFAERPEGSVSTLKIQRTQQEDSAVYLCASSRTDSTDTQYFGPGTRLTVL.

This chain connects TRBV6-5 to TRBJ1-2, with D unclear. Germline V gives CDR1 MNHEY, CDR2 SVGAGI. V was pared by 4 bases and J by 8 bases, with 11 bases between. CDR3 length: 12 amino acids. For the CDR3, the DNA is TGTGCCAGCAGTTCCGGGGTGTCGGGCTACACCTTC. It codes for CASSSGVSGYTF.

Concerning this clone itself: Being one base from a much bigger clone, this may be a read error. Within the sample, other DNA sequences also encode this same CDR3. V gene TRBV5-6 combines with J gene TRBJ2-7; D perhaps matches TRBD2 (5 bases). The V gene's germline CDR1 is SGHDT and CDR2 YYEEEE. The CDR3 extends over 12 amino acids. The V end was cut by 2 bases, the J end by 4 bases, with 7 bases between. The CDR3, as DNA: TGTGCCAGCAGCTTAGGAGGTTACGAGCAGTACTTC. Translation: CASSLGGYEQYF. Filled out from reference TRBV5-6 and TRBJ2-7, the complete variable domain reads DAGVTQSPTHLIKTRGQQVTLRCSPKSGHDTVSWYQQALGQGPQFIFQYYEEEERQRGNFPDRFSGHQFPNYSSELNVNALLLGDSALYLCASSLGGYEQYFGPGTRLTVT.

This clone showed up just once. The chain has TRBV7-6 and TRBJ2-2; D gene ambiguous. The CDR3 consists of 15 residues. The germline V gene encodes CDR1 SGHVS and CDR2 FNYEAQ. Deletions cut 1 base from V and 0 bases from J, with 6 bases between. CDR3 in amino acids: CASSLGRTNTGELFF. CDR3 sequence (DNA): TGTGCCAGCAGCTTAGGGAGAACGAACACCGGGGAGCTGTTTTTT. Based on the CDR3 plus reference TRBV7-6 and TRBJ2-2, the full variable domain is GAGVSQSPRYKVTKRGQDVALRCDPISGHVSLYWYRQALGQGPEFLTYFNYEAQQDKSGLPNDRFSAERPEGSISTLTIQRTEQRDSAMYRCASSLGRTNTGELFFGEGSRLTVL.

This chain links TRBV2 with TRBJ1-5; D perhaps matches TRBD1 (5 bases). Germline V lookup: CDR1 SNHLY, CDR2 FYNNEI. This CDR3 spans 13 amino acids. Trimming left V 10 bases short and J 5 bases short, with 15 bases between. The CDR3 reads CATNRVRDQPQHF. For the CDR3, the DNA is TGTGCCACCAACCGGGTCAGGGATCAGCCCCAGCATTTT.

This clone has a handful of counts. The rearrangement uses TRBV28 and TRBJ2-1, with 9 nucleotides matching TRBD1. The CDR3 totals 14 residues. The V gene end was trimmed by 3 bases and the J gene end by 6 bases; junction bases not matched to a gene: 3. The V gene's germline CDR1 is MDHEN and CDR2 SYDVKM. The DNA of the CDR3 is TGTGCCAGCAGTTTGGGACAGGGCGGCAATGAGCAGTTCTTC. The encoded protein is CASSLGQGGNEQFF.

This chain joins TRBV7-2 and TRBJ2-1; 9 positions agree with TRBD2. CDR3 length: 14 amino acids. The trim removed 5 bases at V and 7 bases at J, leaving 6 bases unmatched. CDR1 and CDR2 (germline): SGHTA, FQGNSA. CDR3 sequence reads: CASSPGTSRNEQFF. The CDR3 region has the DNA TGTGCCAGCAGCCCAGGGACTAGCAGGAATGAGCAGTTCTTC.

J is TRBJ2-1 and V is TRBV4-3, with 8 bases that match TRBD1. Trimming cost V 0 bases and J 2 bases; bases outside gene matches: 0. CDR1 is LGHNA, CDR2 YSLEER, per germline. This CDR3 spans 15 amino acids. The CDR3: CASSQEQGAYNEQFF. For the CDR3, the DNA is TGCGCCAGCAGCCAAGAACAGGGGGCCTACAATGAGCAGTTCTTC.

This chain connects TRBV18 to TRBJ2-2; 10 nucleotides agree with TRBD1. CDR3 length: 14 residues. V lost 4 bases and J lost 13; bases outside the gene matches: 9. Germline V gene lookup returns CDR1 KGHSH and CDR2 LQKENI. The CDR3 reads CASSHDLRDRGLFF. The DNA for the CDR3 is TGTGCCAGCTCACATGACCTCCGGGACAGGGGGCTGTTTTTT. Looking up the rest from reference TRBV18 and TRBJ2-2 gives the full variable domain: NAGVMQNPRHLVRRRGQEARLRCSPMKGHSHVYWYRQLPEEGLKFMVYLQKENIIDESGMPKERFSAEFPKEGPSILRIQQVVRGDSAAYFCASSHDLRDRGLFFGEGSRLTVL.

For the CDR3, the DNA is TGTGCCAGCAGTCCCCGGGAGGGGAGGAGGAACACTGAAGCTTTCTTT. It codes for CASSPREGRRNTEAFF. This rearrangement joins TRBV27 to TRBJ1-1; D is perhaps TRBD1 (5 bases). Germline V gives CDR1 MNHEY, CDR2 SMNVEV (reference sequence). The CDR3 covers 16 residues. V was pared by 5 bases and J by 1 base, with 17 bases between.

The DNA of the CDR3 is TGCGCCAGCAGCTTCGGAAGGGGGAAATCCTACGAGCAGTACTTC. This sequence encodes CASSFGRGKSYEQYF. V is TRBV5-1 and J is TRBJ2-7; D is possibly TRBD1 (6 bases). This CDR3 is 15 amino acids long. The ends were cut back, 2 bases at V and 1 base at J, with 13 bases in the middle. Germline CDR1 SGHRS, CDR2 YFSETQ.

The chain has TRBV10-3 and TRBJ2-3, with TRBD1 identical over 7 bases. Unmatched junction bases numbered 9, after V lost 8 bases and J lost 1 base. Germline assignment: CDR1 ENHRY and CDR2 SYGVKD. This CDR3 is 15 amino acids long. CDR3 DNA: TGTGCCATCCAACAGGGGCCCATGGGCACAGATACGCAGTATTTT. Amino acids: CAIQQGPMGTDTQYF.

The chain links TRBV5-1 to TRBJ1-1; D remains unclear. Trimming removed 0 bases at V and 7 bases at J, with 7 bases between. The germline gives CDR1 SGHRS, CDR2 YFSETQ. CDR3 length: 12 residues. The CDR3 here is CASSLAGHEAFF. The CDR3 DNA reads TGCGCCAGCAGCTTGGCCGGCCATGAAGCTTTCTTT.

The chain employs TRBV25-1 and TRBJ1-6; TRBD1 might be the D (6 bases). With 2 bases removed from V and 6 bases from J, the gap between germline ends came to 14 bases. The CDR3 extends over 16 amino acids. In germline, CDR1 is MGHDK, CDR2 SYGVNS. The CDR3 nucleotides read TGTGCCAGCAGTGAACAGGGGCCTGGCGCTAATTCACCCCTCCACTTT. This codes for CASSEQGPGANSPLHF.

CDR3 sequence (DNA): TGTGCCAGTAGCCGAAAGGACAAGAGTTATGGCTACACCTTC. Translating it yields CASSRKDKSYGYTF. This chain links TRBV19 with TRBJ1-2; possibly TRBD1 for D (5 bases). In germline, CDR1 is LNHDA, CDR2 SQIVND (reference sequence). V was clipped by 6 bases and J by 5 bases, with 16 bases between them. The CDR3 spans 14 residues.

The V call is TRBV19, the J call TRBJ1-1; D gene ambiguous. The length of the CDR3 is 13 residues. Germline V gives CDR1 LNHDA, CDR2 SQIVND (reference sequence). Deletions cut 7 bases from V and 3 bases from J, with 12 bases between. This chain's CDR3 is CASTFGRDTEAFF. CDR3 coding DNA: TGTGCCAGTACCTTCGGAAGGGACACTGAAGCTTTCTTT.

The CDR3 sequence is CASMGGELTDTQYF. The CDR3 DNA sequence: TGCGCCAGCATGGGTGGGGAGCTCACAGATACGCAGTATTTT. The rearrangement links TRBV5-1 to TRBJ2-3; maybe TRBD2 (5 bases). The CDR3 is made up of 14 amino acids. CDR1 and CDR2 from the germline V gene are SGHRS and YFSETQ. Trimming shortened V by 6 bases and J by 2 bases, and 13 bases separated the two germline ends.

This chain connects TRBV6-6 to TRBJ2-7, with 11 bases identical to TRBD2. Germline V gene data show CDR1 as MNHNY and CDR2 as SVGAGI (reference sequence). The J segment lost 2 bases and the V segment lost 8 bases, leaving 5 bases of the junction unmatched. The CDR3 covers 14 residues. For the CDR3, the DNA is TGTGCCAGCTTCGGGACTAGCGGCACCTACGAGCAGTACTTC. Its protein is CASFGTSGTYEQYF.

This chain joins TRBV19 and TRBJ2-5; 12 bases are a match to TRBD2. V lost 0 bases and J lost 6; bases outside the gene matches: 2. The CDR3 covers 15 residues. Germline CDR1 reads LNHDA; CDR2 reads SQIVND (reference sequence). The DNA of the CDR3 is TGTGCCAGTAGTATAGAGGGACTAGCGGGTAAGACCCAGTACTTC. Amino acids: CASSIEGLAGKTQYF.